One sample yielded the 29 T cell receptor beta chains listed below, sequenced in a study of blood T cell repertoires in COVID-19 (TCRdb year 2020). Libraries came from the immunoSEQ multiplex PCR assay. TCRdb re-hosts the immuneACCESS table, in-frame sequences only. Its copies lack some clones; in the studies checked, an unresolved V gene accounts for under half of them, and the cause for the rest is not known. The sample records 300,000 or so clones, under 90% of which are singletons. The top ten clones comprise less than 3% of the sample. Sequenced material: peripheral blood. These receptors were collected from a woman younger than 45 with COVID-19, enrolled during active disease.

The chain has TRBV10-3 and TRBJ2-5; D unclear. The CDR3 sequence is 13 residues long. The germline CDR1 and CDR2 sequences are ENHRY and SYGVKD. V lost 6 bases and J 0 bases, leaving 8 bases between the germline ends. The CDR3 loop is CAIRPDNQETQYF. The CDR3 DNA reads TGTGCCATCAGACCCGACAACCAAGAGACCCAGTACTTC.

The rearrangement links TRBV30 to TRBJ1-2; tentatively, D is TRBD1 (6 bases). The CDR3 extends over 11 amino acids. The V gene's germline CDR1 is GTSNPN and CDR2 SVGIG (reference sequence). V lost 8 bases and J lost 8, with 15 bases in between. CDR3 loop: CARAGGRGYTF. The CDR3 nucleotides read TGTGCCAGAGCGGGGGGCAGGGGCTACACCTTC. The full variable domain, completed using reference TRBV30 and TRBJ1-2, is SQTIHQWPATLVQPVGSPLSLECTVEGTSNPNLYWYRQAAGRGLQLLFYSVGIGQISSEVPQNLSASRPQDRQFILSSKKLLLSDSGFYLCARAGGRGYTFGSGTRLTVV.

V is TRBV12-5 and J is TRBJ2-2; 8 bases match TRBD2. Trimming cost V 0 bases and J 7 bases; bases outside gene matches: 10. The CDR3 spans 17 residues. In germline, CDR1 is LGHNT, CDR2 FRNRAP. The CDR3 sequence: CASGLVLSGSLGGELFF. Here the CDR3 DNA reads TGTGCTAGTGGTTTGGTACTGAGCGGGAGTCTAGGCGGGGAGCTGTTTTTT.

The rearrangement uses TRBV18 and TRBJ2-1; 10 positions match TRBD2. V shed 2 bases and J 10 bases; nucleotides not matched to a gene: 8. CDR1 and CDR2 from the germline V gene are KGHSH and LQKENI. This CDR3 has 15 amino acids. The CDR3 DNA reads as TGTGCCAGCTCACCAACAGCGGGAGGGCCATCCGAGCAGTTCTTC. This translates into CASSPTAGGPSEQFF.

The chain carries TRBV19 and TRBJ1-1, with D hard to call. This CDR3 spans 11 amino acids. Between the trimmed V and J ends, which lost 10 bases and 1 base, there was a span of 7 bases. Germline values: CDR1 LNHDA, CDR2 SQIVND (reference sequence). The CDR3, as DNA: TGTGCCACGAGAGCGAACACTGAAGCTTTCTTT. Its protein is CATRANTEAFF.

The J gene is TRBJ2-6, the V gene TRBV7-6; D remains unclear. This CDR3 is 17 amino acids long. With 2 bases removed from V and 0 bases from J, the gap between germline ends came to 11 bases. Germline V gene data show CDR1 as SGHVS and CDR2 as FNYEAQ. The CDR3 DNA sequence: TGTGCCAGCAGCTTATTCAGGAACCTCTCTGGGGCCAACGTCCTGACTTTC. Translation gives CASSLFRNLSGANVLTF.

The chain joins TRBV27 to TRBJ2-1; 12 positions agree with TRBD2. The V and J ends lost 5 bases and 2 bases, in that order; junction bases with no gene match: 4. Germline-derived CDR1 and CDR2 are MNHEY and SMNVEV (reference sequence). CDR3 length: 16 amino acids. The CDR3 region has the DNA TGTGCCAGCAGTGCCCGGACTAGCGGGACCTACAATGAGCAGTTCTTC. This gives the protein CASSARTSGTYNEQFF.

The chain has TRBV2 and TRBJ1-1; D is unclear. With 7 bases removed from V and 8 bases from J, the gap between germline ends came to 8 bases. CDR1 and CDR2 (germline): SNHLY, FYNNEI. The CDR3 has 10 residues. The CDR3 region has the DNA TGTGCCAGCAAAGGCAGGGAAGCTTTCTTT. It specifies CASKGREAFF.

V and J are TRBV21-1 and TRBJ1-6. TRBV21-1 is flagged as a pseudogene. The CDR3 covers 17 residues. Written as DNA, the CDR3 is TGTGCCAGCAGCAAAGGGGGAGGGGGGGGCTATAATTCACCCCTCCACTTT. Encoded protein: CASSKGGGGGYNSPLHF.

The V call is TRBV6-5, the J call TRBJ2-3, with TRBD1 matching 8 bases. Looked up from germline, CDR1 is MNHEY and CDR2 is SVGAGI. The CDR3 spans 12 residues. J gave up 7 bases and V 5 bases, and 2 bases lay outside the gene matches. The CDR3 region is CASSRQGNTQYF. The CDR3 bases are TGTGCCAGCAGTAGACAGGGGAATACGCAGTATTTT.

V and J are TRBV25-1 and TRBJ2-1, with a tentative D call TRBD1 (6 bases). The V and J ends lost 8 bases and 4 bases respectively, with 18 bases between them. From germline, CDR1 is MGHDK and CDR2 SYGVNS. The CDR3 has 15 residues. The CDR3 here is CASRSGQRGYNEQFF. The CDR3, as DNA: TGTGCCAGCCGCTCCGGACAGAGGGGATACAATGAGCAGTTCTTC.

This rearrangement joins TRBV19 to TRBJ1-2; 7 bases map to TRBD1. The CDR3 runs 15 residues. Losses at the gene ends were 8 bases for V and 0 bases for J; bases not matched to a gene: 9. The germline V gene encodes CDR1 LNHDA and CDR2 SQIVND (reference sequence). CDR3 sequence: CASSFGTASNYGYTF. The DNA for the CDR3 is TGTGCCAGTTCCTTCGGGACAGCCTCTAACTATGGCTACACCTTC.

This chain links TRBV30 with TRBJ1-1; D is uncertain. The germline V and J ends were trimmed by 0 bases and 1 base, with 6 bases remaining between them. The CDR3 is made up of 13 amino acids. Germline V gene lookup returns CDR1 GTSNPN and CDR2 SVGIG (reference sequence). The CDR3 DNA reads TGTGCCTGGAGTGTACATGGGAACACTGAAGCTTTCTTT. Translation gives CAWSVHGNTEAFF.

This clone was recorded only once. The chain is built from TRBV5-1 and TRBJ1-1, with 9 bases aligning to TRBD1. Trimming took 4 bases from V and 3 from J; bases not matched to a gene: 10. Germline CDR1 SGHRS, CDR2 YFSETQ. This CDR3 is built from 16 residues. CDR3 nucleotides: TGCGCCAGCAGCCAGCTAAACAGGGGGCAGGACACTGAAGCTTTCTTT. It specifies CASSQLNRGQDTEAFF.

J is TRBJ1-5 and V is TRBV10-3, with D perhaps TRBD1 (6 bases). Trimming stripped 2 bases from V and 5 bases from J, with 10 bases between. CDR1 and CDR2 (germline): ENHRY, SYGVKD. CDR3 length equals 14 residues. CDR3 protein: CAISEGAGDQPQHF. The CDR3 nucleotides read TGTGCCATCAGTGAGGGGGCAGGGGATCAGCCCCAGCATTTT.

The CDR3 sequence: CSVEEPSAINNEQFF. CDR3 nucleotide sequence: TGCAGCGTTGAAGAACCTAGCGCCATTAACAATGAGCAGTTCTTC. The genes are TRBV29-1 and TRBJ2-1; possibly TRBD2 for D (6 bases). In germline, CDR1 is SQVTM, CDR2 ANQGSEA. This CDR3 comprises 15 residues. With 0 bases removed from V and 5 bases from J, the gap between germline ends came to 14 bases.

In DNA form, the CDR3 reads TGTGCCAGCCTTCGGGGTCCGGGAGAAAAACTGTTTTTT. It encodes CASLRGPGEKLFF. The V call is TRBV6-5, the J call TRBJ1-4; D not resolved. The CDR3 totals 13 residues. Germline V gene data show CDR1 as MNHEY and CDR2 as SVGAGI. V lost 8 bases to trimming and J lost 8 bases, with 15 bases between them.

The chain links TRBV5-1 to TRBJ1-4; 8 bases align to TRBD1. V gave up 4 bases and J gave up 8 bases; unmatched junction bases: 10. Per germline, CDR1 SGHRS and CDR2 YFSETQ. The CDR3 length is 15 residues. Written as DNA, the CDR3 is TGCGCCAGCAGCGACGGACAGGGAGGTGGGGAAAAACTGTTTTTT. It specifies CASSDGQGGGEKLFF.

The sample holds one count of this clone. V and J are TRBV5-4 and TRBJ2-5; TRBD2 matches 12 bases. With 10 bases clipped from V and 4 bases from J, the junction kept 11 bases outside the gene matches. The CDR3 runs 15 residues. Germline V gene data show CDR1 as SGHNT and CDR2 as YYREEE (reference sequence). DNA for the CDR3: TGTGCCCTAGGACTAGCGGGAAGAGGGGCAGAGACCCAGTACTTC. Amino acids: CALGLAGRGAETQYF. Full variable domain (remainder filled in from reference TRBV5-4 and TRBJ2-5): ETGVTQSPTHLIKTRGQQVTLRCSSQSGHNTVSWYQQALGQGPQFIFQYYREEENGRGNFPPRFSGLQFPNYSSELNVNALELDDSALYLCALGLAGRGAETQYFGPGTRLLVL.

The genes are TRBV7-2 and TRBJ2-1; the D is unclear. In germline, CDR1 is SGHTA, CDR2 FQGNSA. V was trimmed by 5 bases and J by 4 bases, leaving 6 bases between them. This CDR3 contains 12 residues. CDR3 in amino acids: CASSLSYNEQFF. The CDR3, as DNA: TGTGCCAGCAGCCTTTCTTACAATGAGCAGTTCTTC.

V is TRBV5-5 and J is TRBJ2-7; 10 bases agree with TRBD2. There are 16 residues in the CDR3. Germline lookup yields CDR1 SGHKS and CDR2 YYEKEE (reference sequence). V was pared by 4 bases and J by 3 bases, with 10 bases of the junction left unmatched. The CDR3: CASSPKALAGIYEQYF. CDR3 nucleotides: TGTGCCAGCAGCCCGAAGGCACTAGCGGGAATCTACGAGCAGTACTTC.

V gene TRBV6-5 combines with J gene TRBJ2-3; no definite D call. Germline assignment: CDR1 MNHEY and CDR2 SVGAGI. The CDR3 loop spans 13 amino acids. Trimming removed 0 bases at V and 12 bases at J, with 13 bases between. CDR3 DNA sequence: TGTGCCAGCAGTTACTCGCTCGGGTCCACCCAGTATTTT. This codes for CASSYSLGSTQYF.

This rearrangement joins TRBV5-1 to TRBJ2-7; possible D gene TRBD2, 5 bases. In germline, CDR1 is SGHRS, CDR2 YFSETQ. The ends were cut back, 5 bases at V and 3 bases at J, with 15 bases in the middle. The CDR3 contains 14 residues. DNA of the CDR3: TGCGCCAGCAGAATAACGGACTTTGGCTACGAGCAGTACTTC. This encodes CASRITDFGYEQYF.

The chain employs TRBV6-1 and TRBJ2-7, with TRBD1 identical over 10 bases. Germline CDR1 MNHNS, CDR2 SASEGT. This CDR3 comprises 16 residues. V lost 2 bases to trimming and J lost 4 bases; unmatched junction nucleotides: 8. The CDR3 nucleotides read TGTGCCAGCAGTGAACCGACAGGGGGCATTAGATACGAGCAGTACTTC. Protein sequence: CASSEPTGGIRYEQYF.

The J gene is TRBJ1-1, the V gene TRBV7-8; 9 nucleotides align to TRBD1. The CDR3 has 16 amino acids. V trimming: 4 bases; J trimming: 0 bases; junction bases outside the gene matches: 6. Per germline, CDR1 SGHVS and CDR2 FQNEAQ. As DNA, the CDR3 is TGTGCCAGCAGCTCCTCGACAGGGGGACTGAACACTGAAGCTTTCTTT. Amino acids: CASSSSTGGLNTEAFF.

V usage is TRBV28 and J usage is TRBJ2-7; D possibly corresponds to TRBD2 (5 bases). Germline V gene sequence: CDR1 MDHEN, CDR2 SYDVKM. V was trimmed by 2 bases and J by 3 bases, leaving 8 bases between them. This CDR3 contains 13 residues. The CDR3 DNA reads as TGTGCCAGCAGTTTACCAGGACTCTACGAGCAGTACTTC. Its protein product is CASSLPGLYEQYF.

This chain connects TRBV9 to TRBJ2-1, with 9 bases aligning to TRBD2. From germline, CDR1 is SGDLS and CDR2 YYNGEE. Unmatched junction bases numbered 6, after V lost 0 bases and J lost 2 bases. The CDR3 totals 17 residues. Written as DNA, the CDR3 is TGTGCCAGCAGCGTAGCAGGGGCTAGCGGGACCTACAATGAGCAGTTCTTC. Encoded protein: CASSVAGASGTYNEQFF.

The chain combines TRBV30 with TRBJ2-7; 11 bases agree with TRBD1. V was pared by 1 base and J by 3 bases, with 5 bases of the junction left unmatched. This CDR3 spans 15 amino acids. Germline-derived CDR1 and CDR2 are GTSNPN and SVGIG (reference sequence). CDR3 in DNA: TGTGCCTGGAGTGAAACCGGGACAGGGGGCTACGAGCAGTACTTC. The encoded protein is CAWSETGTGGYEQYF.

V gene TRBV30 combines with J gene TRBJ1-4; TRBD1 aligns across 8 bases. Germline CDR1 and CDR2: GTSNPN and SVGIG (reference sequence). J gave up 11 bases and V 4 bases, and 9 bases lay outside the gene matches. The CDR3 loop spans 13 amino acids. The CDR3 loop is CAWMDRERRKLFF. The CDR3 DNA reads as TGTGCCTGGATGGACAGGGAGAGGAGGAAACTGTTTTTT.